Shown below are 18 T cell receptor beta chains from a single sample sequenced in a study of identical twins. Via MiXCR, TCRdb re-called the 5' RACE reads, giving one row per CDR3 protein. The sample shows 240,000 or so distinct CDR3 sequences, about 7% of them seen only once. The data also belong to a second study, concerning yellow fever vaccine responses in identical twins.

Sequenced input: memory (CD45RO+) T cells sorted from blood. These receptors were obtained from a woman between 18 and 29 years old in good health.

This clonotype was picked up many times. This rearrangement joins TRBV7-9 to TRBJ2-1, with 7 nucleotides matching TRBD2. Looked up from germline, CDR1 is SEHNR and CDR2 is FQNEAQ (reference sequence). This CDR3 region has 15 residues. V shed 3 bases, J shed 6 bases, and the junction held 8 bases outside the gene matches. CDR3 bases: TGTGCCAGCAGCTTGCGGGAGATTCTAGGCAATGAGCAGTTCTTC. It is translated as CASSLREILGNEQFF.

This clonotype has ten or more counts. The gene calls are TRBV12-5 and TRBJ2-1; 7 bases agree with TRBD2. Losses at the gene ends were 10 bases for V and 0 bases for J; bases not matched to a gene: 12. Germline V gene sequence: CDR1 LGHNT, CDR2 FRNRAP. The CDR3 consists of 16 residues. As DNA, the CDR3 is TGTGCTACCGGCTCCCTTACTAGCGCCTCCTACAATGAGCAGTTCTTC. It is translated as CATGSLTSASYNEQFF.

This clonotype appeared a few times. The CDR3 DNA sequence: TGTGCCAGCAGTGGGGAGGCAGGGAGCCATGAGCAGTTCTTC. It yields the protein CASSGEAGSHEQFF. The V and J genes are TRBV6-4 and TRBJ2-1, with a possible D match to TRBD2 (6 bases). V was cut by 4 bases and J by 8 bases, with 15 bases left in between. This CDR3 has 14 amino acids. From germline, CDR1 is MRHNA and CDR2 SNTAGT.

V and J are TRBV6-1 and TRBJ1-2; a possible D gene is TRBD1 (6 bases). The CDR3 is 15 residues long. Germline CDR1 is MNHNS and CDR2 is SASEGT. Trimming left V 3 bases short and J 1 base short, with 12 bases between. CDR3 coding DNA: TGTGCCAGCAGTGATGGCCCAGGGGATAACTATGGCTACACCTTC. Its translation: CASSDGPGDNYGYTF.

The V call is TRBV7-8, the J call TRBJ2-3; D is uncertain. Between the trimmed V and J ends, which lost 5 bases and 6 bases, there was a span of 9 bases. CDR1 and CDR2 (germline): SGHVS, FQNEAQ. The CDR3 loop spans 12 amino acids. This CDR3 is CASSPIRDTQYF. CDR3 coding DNA: TGTGCCAGCAGCCCCATAAGGGATACGCAGTATTTT.

This clonotype was recorded many times. The chain is built from TRBV5-6 and TRBJ2-2; maybe TRBD1 (5 bases). CDR1 and CDR2 (germline): SGHDT, YYEEEE. This CDR3 region has 16 residues. The ends were cut back, 1 base at V and 2 bases at J, with 12 bases in the middle. The CDR3 coding sequence is TGTGCCAGCAGCTTGTTGGACACGGGTAACACCGGGGAGCTGTTTTTT. This gives the protein CASSLLDTGNTGELFF.

In this sample, this clonotype turned up a few times. The chain has TRBV6-6 and TRBJ1-1; TRBD1 matches 8 bases. There are 12 residues in the CDR3. CDR1 is MNHNY and CDR2 is SVGAGI in the germline V gene (reference sequence). V lost 8 bases and J lost 8; bases outside the gene matches: 7. The CDR3 protein is CASLGTGQEAFF. CDR3 bases: TGTGCCAGCCTGGGGACAGGACAGGAAGCTTTCTTT.

This clonotype was observed many times. The V gene is TRBV6-5, the J gene TRBJ2-5, with 13 positions matching TRBD2. The CDR3 is made up of 16 amino acids. The junction had 7 bases not matched to a gene; V was cut back by 4 bases and J by 5 bases. Per germline, CDR1 MNHEY and CDR2 SVGAGI. The CDR3 coding sequence is TGTGCCAGCAGTTCCCGACTAGCGGGGGGCTCGGAGACCCAGTACTTC. Protein: CASSSRLAGGSETQYF.

This clonotype was picked up a small number of times. For the CDR3, the DNA is TGTGCCAGCAGTGGGCGCTTAAGAGCCCGCACAGATACGCAGTATTTT. Amino acid sequence: CASSGRLRARTDTQYF. This sequence joins TRBV2 and TRBJ2-3; D is ambiguous. CDR1 SNHLY and CDR2 FYNNEI come from the germline V gene. The germline V and J ends were trimmed by 4 bases and 1 base, with 15 bases remaining between them. This CDR3 is 16 amino acids long.

This clonotype showed up just a few times. The CDR3 DNA follows: TGTGCCAGCAGCTTACAGCCCCGTGACACCGGGGAGCTGTTTTTT. Protein sequence: CASSLQPRDTGELFF. The chain employs TRBV11-2 and TRBJ2-2; D is ambiguous. Trimming cost V 2 bases and J 3 bases, with 10 bases left between them. The germline V gene encodes CDR1 SGHAT and CDR2 FQNNGV. The CDR3 extends over 15 amino acids.

This sequence joins TRBV6-1 and TRBJ2-5, with 9 positions matching TRBD2. Per germline, CDR1 MNHNS and CDR2 SASEGT. This CDR3 is built from 15 residues. The V and J ends lost 2 bases and 3 bases, in that order; junction bases with no gene match: 4. CDR3 nucleotide sequence: TGTGCCAGCAGTGAAACGCTAGCGGGGAAAGAGACCCAGTACTTC. It translates to CASSETLAGKETQYF.

The table lists this clonotype with many counts. This chain connects TRBV5-1 to TRBJ2-1; 7 bases fit TRBD1. The CDR3 loop spans 14 amino acids. Germline values: CDR1 SGHRS, CDR2 YFSETQ. Trimming removed 6 bases from V and 0 bases from J; junction bases left unmatched: 3. The CDR3 loop is CASTQGDSYNEQFF. The CDR3 nucleotides read TGCGCCAGCACCCAGGGGGACTCCTACAATGAGCAGTTCTTC.

In this sample, this clonotype turned up a few times. The gene calls are TRBV20-1 and TRBJ2-2; no clear D. The V gene lost 0 bases and the J gene lost 1 base, with 15 bases spanning the gap. Germline CDR1 reads DFQATT; CDR2 reads SNEGSKA (reference sequence). The CDR3 is 17 residues long. CDR3: CSARDQDRPENTGELFF. The DNA for the CDR3 is TGCAGTGCTAGAGACCAGGATCGTCCAGAGAACACCGGGGAGCTGTTTTTT.

This clonotype was recorded a few times. The chain has TRBV20-1 and TRBJ2-5; D gene unclear. The V end was cut by 3 bases, the J end by 1 base, with 9 bases between. Germline values: CDR1 DFQATT, CDR2 SNEGSKA (reference sequence). This CDR3 contains 13 residues. The CDR3 is CSASATAQETQYF. DNA for the CDR3: TGCAGTGCTAGCGCGACCGCCCAAGAGACCCAGTACTTC.

About this clonotype itself: The junction does not match germline at one end; this may be a read error. The chain uses TRBV25-1 and TRBJ2-1; 12 bases map to TRBD2. The CDR3 length is 16 residues. The germline V gene has CDR1 MGHDK and CDR2 SYGVNS. The CDR3 sequence is CANSIPSGGAFNEQFF. The CDR3 coding sequence is TGTGCCAACAGTATCCCTAGCGGGGGGGCCTTTAATGAGCAGTTCTTC.

This clonotype was counted ten times or more. The gene calls are TRBV10-3 and TRBJ2-5; 10 nucleotides match TRBD1. V was pared by 6 bases and J by 5 bases, with 0 bases of the junction left unmatched. The CDR3 spans 12 residues. Per the germline V gene, CDR1 is ENHRY and CDR2 is SYGVKD. The CDR3 sequence: CAIRGQGETQYF. Here the CDR3 DNA reads TGTGCCATCAGGGGACAGGGGGAGACCCAGTACTTC.

This clonotype occurred many times. V and J are TRBV6-6 and TRBJ1-1; 7 nucleotides match TRBD1. Trimming took 6 bases from V and 5 from J; bases not matched to a gene: 6. This CDR3 has 13 amino acids. Germline V CDR1 and CDR2: MNHNY, SVGAGI (reference sequence). Here the CDR3 reads CASRGQIGTEAFF. CDR3 DNA sequence: TGTGCCAGCAGGGGACAGATCGGAACTGAAGCTTTCTTT.

This clonotype has more than one count but fewer than ten. The chain employs TRBV10-3 and TRBJ1-2, with TRBD1 matching 10 bases. The V gene's germline CDR1 is ENHRY and CDR2 SYGVKD. The J segment lost 3 bases and the V segment lost 6 bases, leaving 4 bases of the junction unmatched. This CDR3 has 14 amino acids. CDR3 in amino acids: CAIRSGQGDYGYTF. CDR3 sequence (DNA): TGTGCCATCAGGAGCGGACAGGGGGACTATGGCTACACCTTC.